What follows are 32 T cell receptor beta chains derived from one specimen sequenced in a study of shared clonotypes between healthy human individuals. Sequencing was performed with immunoSEQ multiplex PCR; in TCRdb, only in-frame clones are kept and a portion is missing. The sample records about 2.4 million clones, roughly 93% being singletons. What was sequenced was naive CD4+ T cells from PBMCs. As for subset: CD45RA+ positively selected. The receptors derive from a man aged 18-30 years in good health. Some clones in this sample may be carry-over from other donors' samples.

V and J are TRBV11-2 and TRBJ2-2; D possibly corresponds to TRBD1 (6 bases). The V gene's germline CDR1 is SGHAT and CDR2 FQNNGV. The CDR3 runs to 15 residues. Trimming removed 4 bases at V and 6 bases at J, with 15 bases between. The CDR3 loop reads CASSSIQGISGELFF. CDR3 sequence (DNA): TGTGCCAGCAGCTCGATACAGGGTATATCCGGGGAGCTGTTTTTT.

V usage is TRBV29-1 and J usage is TRBJ2-1; 14 positions agree with TRBD2. With 7 bases clipped from V and 7 bases from J, the junction kept 6 bases outside the gene matches. This CDR3 is built from 14 residues. Germline V gene sequence: CDR1 SQVTM, CDR2 ANQGSEA. The CDR3 bases are TGCAGCGAGGGACTAGCGGGAGCGAGGAATGAGCAGTTCTTC. Translation gives CSEGLAGARNEQFF.

V usage is TRBV14 and J usage is TRBJ1-2; a possible D gene is TRBD1 (5 bases). Trimming left V 1 base short and J 4 bases short, with 7 bases between. The CDR3 has 13 residues. Germline loops: CDR1 SGHDN, CDR2 FVKESK. DNA for the CDR3: TGTGCCAGCAGCCAAGTGGGGACCTATGGCTACACCTTC. Encoded protein: CASSQVGTYGYTF.

The chain is built from TRBV5-1 and TRBJ2-2, with no clear D. V was cut by 3 bases and J by 4 bases, with 10 bases left in between. This CDR3 is built from 14 residues. Germline lookup yields CDR1 SGHRS and CDR2 YFSETQ. The DNA of the CDR3 is TGCGCCAGCAGCTCGCGGATGGGCACCGGGGAGCTGTTTTTT. Protein sequence: CASSSRMGTGELFF.

To note about this clone: The same CDR3 can be traced to other DNA sequences in this sample. The chain employs TRBV6-1 and TRBJ1-5, with D uncertain. Between the trimmed V and J ends, which lost 0 bases and 4 bases, there was a span of 7 bases. The germline gives CDR1 MNHNS, CDR2 SASEGT. The CDR3 consists of 14 residues. The CDR3 sequence: CASSEARGNQPQHF. CDR3 nucleotide sequence: TGTGCCAGCAGTGAAGCTCGGGGTAATCAGCCCCAGCATTTT.

The genes are TRBV7-8 and TRBJ1-5; D call uncertain. This CDR3 spans 15 amino acids. V gave up 7 bases and J gave up 0 bases, with 13 bases separating them. Germline CDR1 and CDR2: SGHVS and FQNEAQ. CDR3 DNA sequence: TGTGCCAGCACCCTTGGTCACCCTAGCAATCAGCCCCAGCATTTT. Protein sequence: CASTLGHPSNQPQHF.

This clone is a singleton in its sample. The rearrangement joins TRBV14 to TRBJ2-3; D ambiguous. Trimming pared 4 bases from V and 0 bases from J, leaving 11 bases between. Germline V CDR1 and CDR2: SGHDN, FVKESK. This CDR3 is built from 15 residues. CDR3 amino acids: CASSPRRSSTDTQYF. The DNA for the CDR3 is TGTGCCAGCAGCCCCCGGCGATCTAGCACAGATACGCAGTATTTT.

This clone was counted once. The chain is built from TRBV28 and TRBJ2-5; TRBD1 agrees at 9 bases. The CDR3 totals 14 residues. CDR1 is MDHEN and CDR2 is SYDVKM in the germline V gene. CDR3 region: CATGGQGFEETQYF. The CDR3 coding sequence is TGTGCTACCGGTGGACAGGGGTTCGAGGAGACCCAGTACTTC. The variable domain in full, with the rest retrieved from reference TRBV28 and TRBJ2-5, is DVKVTQSSRYLVKRTGEKVFLECVQDMDHENMFWYRQDPGLGLRLIYFSYDVKMKEKGDIPEGYSVSREKKERFSLILESASTNQTSMYLCATGGQGFEETQYFGPGTRLLVL.

The gene calls are TRBV6-6 and TRBJ1-2; D is ambiguous. Germline lookup yields CDR1 MNHNY and CDR2 SVGAGI (reference sequence). The V end was cut by 5 bases, the J end by 4 bases, with 14 bases between. This CDR3 spans 14 amino acids. The CDR3 nucleotides read TGTGCCAGCAGTCGTTCGGACGGAACCTATGGCTACACCTTC. Its translation: CASSRSDGTYGYTF.

A remark on this clone: The same CDR3 also results from other DNA sequences found in this sample. This chain connects TRBV5-1 to TRBJ2-1; D is unclear. Trimming cost V 0 bases and J 1 base, with 5 bases left between them. CDR1 and CDR2 from the germline V gene are SGHRS and YFSETQ. The CDR3 runs 14 residues. CDR3 nucleotide sequence: TGCGCCAGCAGCTTGGGTCAATCCTACAATGAGCAGTTCTTC. This gives the protein CASSLGQSYNEQFF. The full variable domain, with the rest looked up from reference TRBV5-1 and TRBJ2-1, is KAGVTQTPRYLIKTRGQQVTLSCSPISGHRSVSWYQQTPGQGLQFLFEYFSETQRNKGNFPGRFSGRQFSNSRSEMNVSTLELGDSALYLCASSLGQSYNEQFFGPGTRLTVL.

The J gene is TRBJ2-1, the V gene TRBV5-6; D remains unclear. Germline V gene sequence: CDR1 SGHDT, CDR2 YYEEEE. Trimming left V 4 bases short and J 0 bases short, with 14 bases between. The CDR3 extends over 16 amino acids. The CDR3 protein is CASSRGAPSSYNEQFF. DNA of the CDR3: TGTGCCAGCAGCCGCGGCGCGCCGAGCTCCTACAATGAGCAGTTCTTC.

This chain uses TRBV5-1 with TRBJ2-7; D remains unclear. The germline V gene has CDR1 SGHRS and CDR2 YFSETQ. This CDR3 is built from 12 residues. V lost 4 bases and J lost 7, with 12 bases in between. CDR3 residues: CASSRALGEQYF. The CDR3 coding sequence is TGCGCCAGCAGCCGGGCCTTGGGGGAGCAGTACTTC. Together with reference TRBV5-1 and TRBJ2-7, the CDR3 gives the full variable domain: KAGVTQTPRYLIKTRGQQVTLSCSPISGHRSVSWYQQTPGQGLQFLFEYFSETQRNKGNFPGRFSGRQFSNSRSEMNVSTLELGDSALYLCASSRALGEQYFGPGTRLTVT.

Concerning this clone itself: Distinct nucleotide sequences in the sample also encode this CDR3. The chain recombines TRBV5-1 with TRBJ2-7; D possibly corresponds to TRBD1 (6 bases). Germline V gene sequence: CDR1 SGHRS, CDR2 YFSETQ. With 3 bases removed from V and 0 bases from J, the gap between germline ends came to 10 bases. The CDR3 loop spans 14 amino acids. The CDR3 region is CASSSGGPSYEQYF. CDR3 in DNA: TGCGCCAGCAGCTCTGGGGGCCCCTCCTACGAGCAGTACTTC. Together with reference TRBV5-1 and TRBJ2-7, the CDR3 gives the full variable domain: KAGVTQTPRYLIKTRGQQVTLSCSPISGHRSVSWYQQTPGQGLQFLFEYFSETQRNKGNFPGRFSGRQFSNSRSEMNVSTLELGDSALYLCASSSGGPSYEQYFGPGTRLTVT.

The chain links TRBV9 to TRBJ1-1, with a possible D match to TRBD1 (6 bases). In germline, CDR1 is SGDLS, CDR2 YYNGEE. V was trimmed by 0 bases and J by 5 bases, leaving 14 bases between them. This CDR3 region has 15 residues. The CDR3 sequence is CASSVAWQGQTEAFF. CDR3 bases: TGTGCCAGCAGCGTAGCTTGGCAGGGGCAGACTGAAGCTTTCTTT.

The chain employs TRBV10-3 and TRBJ1-5; the match to TRBD1 covers 9 bases. With V trimmed by 3 bases and J by 6 bases, 6 bases remained unmatched. This CDR3 has 15 amino acids. From germline, CDR1 is ENHRY and CDR2 SYGVKD. In DNA form, the CDR3 reads TGTGCCATCAGTGACCGGGACAGGGTCAGTCAGCCCCAGCATTTT. Encoded protein: CAISDRDRVSQPQHF.

This clone was seen just once. V and J are TRBV5-8 and TRBJ2-1; 12 bases align to TRBD2. J gave up 3 bases and V 0 bases, and 7 bases lay outside the gene matches. CDR1 SGHTS and CDR2 YDEGEE come from the germline V gene. CDR3 size: 18 residues. The chain's CDR3 is CASSLDGGLAGRYNEQFF. In nucleotides, the CDR3 is TGTGCCAGCAGCTTGGATGGGGGACTAGCGGGCCGCTACAATGAGCAGTTCTTC.

The rearrangement links TRBV7-3 to TRBJ1-2; D is uncertain. Germline V lookup: CDR1 SGHTA, CDR2 FQGTGA. The CDR3 contains 13 residues. V was trimmed by 5 bases and J by 8 bases, leaving 15 bases between them. CDR3 nucleotides: TGTGCCAGCAGCCCCGGGCAGGAAGGGGGCTACACCTTC. Translation: CASSPGQEGGYTF.

This chain connects TRBV19 to TRBJ2-5; 7 bases match TRBD2. The CDR3 has 13 residues. Germline loops: CDR1 LNHDA, CDR2 SQIVND (reference sequence). V lost 4 bases and J lost 5; bases outside the gene matches: 4. CDR3: CASSRGLVETQYF. The CDR3, as DNA: TGTGCCAGTAGTAGAGGACTAGTGGAGACCCAGTACTTC.

Turning to this clone: Within the sample, other DNA sequences also encode this same CDR3. V gene TRBV6-5 combines with J gene TRBJ2-7; D ambiguous. CDR1 is MNHEY, CDR2 SVGAGI, per germline. V dropped 2 bases and J dropped 2 bases, with 7 bases sitting between them. The CDR3 loop spans 13 amino acids. The DNA for the CDR3 is TGTGCCAGCAGTTACAACAGAGCCTACGAGCAGTACTTC. Its translation is CASSYNRAYEQYF.

The chain couples TRBV27 to TRBJ2-7; possibly TRBD2 for D (6 bases). Per germline, CDR1 MNHEY and CDR2 SMNVEV (reference sequence). V lost 2 bases and J lost 2, with 16 bases in between. This CDR3 region has 16 residues. CDR3 amino acids: CASSLLPLAATYEQYF. In DNA form, the CDR3 reads TGTGCCAGCAGTTTACTTCCACTAGCCGCCACCTACGAGCAGTACTTC.

This clone came up once. This chain joins TRBV11-2 and TRBJ1-1; a weak D match, TRBD1 (5 bases). The V and J ends lost 1 base and 0 bases respectively, with 9 bases between them. Germline V gene lookup returns CDR1 SGHAT and CDR2 FQNNGV. CDR3 length equals 15 residues. The CDR3 sequence: CASSLGAGLNTEAFF. DNA for the CDR3: TGTGCCAGCAGCTTAGGGGCGGGGCTGAACACTGAAGCTTTCTTT. The variable domain in full, completed from reference TRBV11-2 and TRBJ1-1, reads EAGVAQSPRYKIIEKRQSVAFWCNPISGHATLYWYQQILGQGPKLLIQFQNNGVVDDSQLPKDRFSAERLKGVDSTLKIQPAKLEDSAVYLCASSLGAGLNTEAFFGQGTRLTVV.

J is TRBJ1-3 and V is TRBV11-3, with a possible D match to TRBD1 (6 bases). Per germline, CDR1 SGHNT and CDR2 YENEEA. Trimming pared 4 bases from V and 1 base from J, leaving 11 bases between. This CDR3 spans 15 amino acids. The CDR3 loop is CASSSGQVSGNTIYF. Here the CDR3 DNA reads TGTGCCAGCAGCTCGGGACAAGTATCTGGAAACACCATATATTTT.

The chain carries TRBV5-4 and TRBJ1-2; 8 nucleotides align to TRBD1. The CDR3 totals 15 residues. J was trimmed by 5 bases and V by 3 bases; bases with no gene match: 9. CDR1 and CDR2 from the germline V gene are SGHNT and YYREEE (reference sequence). The CDR3 bases are TGTGCCAGCAGCTCGGAACAGCGGACAGGGTATGGCTACACCTTC. Protein product: CASSSEQRTGYGYTF.

The J gene is TRBJ1-2, the V gene TRBV28, with D hard to call. The CDR3 loop spans 15 amino acids. V was trimmed by 5 bases and J by 8 bases, leaving 21 bases between them. Germline CDR1 is MDHEN and CDR2 is SYDVKM. The CDR3: CASSAVARHLGGYTF. CDR3 nucleotides: TGTGCCAGCAGTGCCGTTGCCAGGCATCTTGGGGGCTACACCTTC.

This clone came up a few times. The chain combines TRBV19 with TRBJ1-1, with D perhaps TRBD1 (5 bases). Germline loops: CDR1 LNHDA, CDR2 SQIVND (reference sequence). This CDR3 is built from 12 residues. The ends were cut back, 4 bases at V and 11 bases at J, with 14 bases in the middle. DNA of the CDR3: TGTGCCAGTAGTAAAGAGTCAGGGCGGGCTTTCTTT. Residues: CASSKESGRAFF. Full variable domain (remainder filled in from reference TRBV19 and TRBJ1-1): DGGITQSPKYLFRKEGQNVTLSCEQNLNHDAMYWYRQDPGQGLRLIYYSQIVNDFQKGDIAEGYSVSREKKESFPLTVTSAQKNPTAFYLCASSKESGRAFFGQGTRLTVV.

This clone came up once. This chain joins TRBV19 and TRBJ1-1; perhaps TRBD1 as D (6 bases). The V end lost 6 bases, the J end lost 5 bases, and 13 bases lay between the germline ends. The CDR3 has 13 residues. In germline, CDR1 is LNHDA, CDR2 SQIVND (reference sequence). Here the CDR3 reads CASRPSGATEAFF. CDR3 coding DNA: TGTGCCAGTAGACCGTCGGGGGCGACTGAAGCTTTCTTT.

The CDR3 coding sequence is TGTGCCAGCAGCTCGGGACTAGAAATAGTCGTGGATACGCAGTATTTT. Translating it yields CASSSGLEIVVDTQYF. V gene TRBV7-9 combines with J gene TRBJ2-3, with TRBD2 matching over 8 bases. The CDR3 is 16 amino acids. With 4 bases clipped from V and 6 bases from J, the junction kept 12 bases outside the gene matches. Germline CDR1 and CDR2: SEHNR and FQNEAQ (reference sequence).

In this sample, this clone turned up once. This sequence joins TRBV19 and TRBJ1-5, with unresolved D. The V end was cut by 5 bases, the J end by 1 base, with 18 bases between. The CDR3 covers 17 residues. The V gene's germline CDR1 is LNHDA and CDR2 SQIVND (reference sequence). The chain's CDR3 is CASSPLDWPLSNQPQHF. The CDR3 coding sequence is TGTGCCAGTAGTCCGCTGGACTGGCCCCTAAGCAATCAGCCCCAGCATTTT.

The V and J genes are TRBV2 and TRBJ1-1; D is uncertain. The germline V gene has CDR1 SNHLY and CDR2 FYNNEI. The V and J ends lost 5 bases and 7 bases respectively, with 8 bases between them. CDR3 length: 11 amino acids. The CDR3 bases are TGTGCCAGCAGTTCCCGGGTTGAAGCTTTCTTT. Its protein product is CASSSRVEAFF.

The chain is built from TRBV6-5 and TRBJ2-7; TRBD1 is a possible D gene (6 bases). There are 15 residues in the CDR3. Trimming cost V 1 base and J 3 bases, with 13 bases left between them. CDR1 MNHEY and CDR2 SVGAGI come from the germline V gene. CDR3 bases: TGTGCCAGCAGTTACTGGGCAGGGGAAGGCTACGAGCAGTACTTC. It specifies CASSYWAGEGYEQYF.

V is TRBV18 and J is TRBJ2-1, with TRBD2 matching over 8 bases. V lost 3 bases and J lost 7; bases outside the gene matches: 8. The CDR3 extends over 15 amino acids. Germline CDR1 and CDR2: KGHSH and LQKENI. This CDR3 is CASSPGTRSGNEQFF. CDR3 coding DNA: TGTGCCAGCTCACCTGGGACTAGAAGCGGGAATGAGCAGTTCTTC.

The J gene is TRBJ1-2, the V gene TRBV5-6, with 10 bases lining up with TRBD1. Unmatched junction bases numbered 3, after V lost 4 bases and J lost 0 bases. The CDR3 is made up of 15 amino acids. Germline lookup yields CDR1 SGHDT and CDR2 YYEEEE. The CDR3 DNA sequence: TGTGCCAGCAGCGAAGGGACAGGGGCTAACTATGGCTACACCTTC. The encoded protein is CASSEGTGANYGYTF.